This T cell receptor (beta chain) was sequenced for a study of technical replicates of blood from a handful of donors. The V end was cut by 5 bases, the J end by 8 bases, with 9 bases between. The CDR3 is 12 residues long. Germline CDR1 MNHNS, CDR2 SASEGT. Repertoires were generated with immunoSEQ multiplex PCR, while TCRdb's copy carries only in-frame clones and drops some. The table shows more than 65,000 clones, with 91% occurring only once. This rearrangement joins TRBV6-1 to TRBJ1-4; possible D gene TRBD1, 5 bases. The sequence derives from a human donor in good health. Some clones in this sample may be carry-over from other donors' samples. The sequenced sample was T cells isolated from PBMCs. In DNA form, the CDR3 reads TGTGCCAGCAGTTTAGGGGTCGAAAAACTGTTTTTT. Translating gives CASSLGVEKLFF.